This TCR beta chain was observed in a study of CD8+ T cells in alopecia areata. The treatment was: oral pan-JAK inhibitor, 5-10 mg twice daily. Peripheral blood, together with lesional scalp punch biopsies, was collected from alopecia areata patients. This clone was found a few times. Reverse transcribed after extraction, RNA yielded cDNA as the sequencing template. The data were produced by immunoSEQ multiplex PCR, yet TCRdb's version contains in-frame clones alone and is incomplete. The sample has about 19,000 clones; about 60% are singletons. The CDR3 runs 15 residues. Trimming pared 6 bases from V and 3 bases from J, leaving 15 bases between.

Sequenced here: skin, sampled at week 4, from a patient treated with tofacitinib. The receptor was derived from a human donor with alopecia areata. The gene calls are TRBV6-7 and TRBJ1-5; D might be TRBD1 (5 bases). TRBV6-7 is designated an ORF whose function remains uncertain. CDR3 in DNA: TGTGCCAGCAGGAGCCGGGACCTCCACAATCAGCCCCAGCATTTT. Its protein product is CASRSRDLHNQPQHF.